Below, 7 T cell receptor beta chains from the same sample are listed, as sequenced in a study of CD8 T cells in ankylosing spondylitis. MiXCR, applied by TCRdb to the 5' RACE reads, yields one record per CDR3 protein. The table includes 250,000 or so distinct CDR3 sequences, about a sixth detected once. The source material was blood, either unsorted or a sorted T cell fraction (not recorded which). The origin of the receptors is a male donor with ankylosing spondylitis or in good health (not recorded which).

This clonotype has at least ten counts. V gene TRBV29-1 combines with J gene TRBJ2-1; TRBD2 might be the D (6 bases). CDR1 and CDR2 (germline): SQVTM, ANQGSEA. CDR3 length equals 11 residues. Trimming removed 6 bases at V and 7 bases at J, with 10 bases between. CDR3 in DNA: TGCAGCGTGGGAGGCGGAAATGAGCAGTTCTTC. Protein product: CSVGGGNEQFF.

This clonotype was seen at least ten times. The V call is TRBV4-2, the J call TRBJ2-7; 7 bases map to TRBD2. This CDR3 spans 17 amino acids. Germline CDR1 and CDR2: LGHNA and YNFKEQ. The V and J ends lost 0 bases and 6 bases, in that order; junction bases with no gene match: 14. The CDR3 DNA reads as TGTGCCAGCAGCCAAGACCCCTTGTGGGGAGGGTCGGGCGAGCAGTACTTC. Translating gives CASSQDPLWGGSGEQYF.

The chain combines TRBV29-1 with TRBJ2-7, with 10 nucleotides matching TRBD2. Trimming at V came to 6 bases and at J to 4 bases, leaving 6 bases not matched to a gene. The CDR3 covers 13 residues. Germline V gene lookup returns CDR1 SQVTM and CDR2 ANQGSEA. Written as DNA, the CDR3 is TGCAGCGTAGCCGGGACTAGCGCATACGAGCAGTACTTC. Protein: CSVAGTSAYEQYF.

This clonotype is a singleton in its sample. The chain employs TRBV7-9 and TRBJ2-3, with D maybe TRBD2 (5 bases). This CDR3 has 13 amino acids. The V and J ends lost 6 bases and 6 bases respectively, with 13 bases between them. Germline V CDR1 and CDR2: SEHNR, FQNEAQ (reference sequence). The CDR3 nucleotides are TGTGCCAGCAGTCCGAGGGTCATGGATACGCAGTATTTT. Its translation: CASSPRVMDTQYF. Supplemented by reference TRBV7-9 and TRBJ2-3, the full variable domain reads DTGVSQNPRHKITKRGQNVTFRCDPISEHNRLYWYRQTLGQGPEFLTYFQNEAQLEKSRLLSDRFSAERPKGSFSTLEIQRTEQGDSAMYLCASSPRVMDTQYFGPGTRLTVL.

This clonotype was seen at least ten times. This sequence joins TRBV12-3 or TRBV12-4 and TRBJ1-5, with D hard to call. V was clipped by 1 base and J by 11 bases, with 9 bases between them. This CDR3 is built from 12 residues. Here the CDR3 DNA reads TGTGCCAGCAGTTTAGGGCAGATAGCCCAGCATTTT. Protein sequence: CASSLGQIAQHF.

This clonotype was observed at least ten times. The rearrangement uses TRBV5-1 and TRBJ1-1; D is unresolved. V gave up 9 bases and J gave up 4 bases, with 10 bases separating them. Germline loops: CDR1 SGHRS, CDR2 YFSETQ. The CDR3 is 11 residues long. CDR3 in DNA: TGCGCCACCTATGAGGGCACTGAAGCTTTCTTT. Its protein product is CATYEGTEAFF. Variable domain in full (rest from reference TRBV5-1 and TRBJ1-1): KAGVTQTPRYLIKTRGQQVTLSCSPISGHRSVSWYQQTPGQGLQFLFEYFSETQRNKGNFPGRFSGRQFSNSRSEMNVSTLELGDSALYLCATYEGTEAFFGQGTRLTVV.

This clonotype was picked up a small number of times. The gene calls are TRBV27 and TRBJ2-1; 8 bases agree with TRBD2. The J segment lost 2 bases and the V segment lost 2 bases, leaving 5 bases of the junction unmatched. This CDR3 comprises 16 residues. Germline CDR1 is MNHEY and CDR2 is SMNVEV (reference sequence). The CDR3 here is CASSLRGLGTYNEQFF. The CDR3 DNA is TGTGCCAGCAGTTTAAGGGGACTAGGGACCTACAATGAGCAGTTCTTC.